The TCR beta chain under discussion was sequenced for a study of T-cell reconstitution after alpha-beta-depleted transplantation in children. This clonotype was picked up many times. The library targeted TCRbeta and was prepared with unique molecular identifiers. TCRdb re-called the PCR reads through MiXCR, storing one row per CDR3 protein. The sample has around 200,000 distinct CDR3 sequences, approximately 15% seen once. CDR1 and CDR2 from the germline V gene are DFQATT and SNEGSKA (reference sequence). The CDR3 covers 16 residues. V shed 0 bases and J shed 4 bases, with 16 bases lying between them.

This chain uses TRBV20-1 with TRBJ2-1; TRBD1 might be the D (6 bases). This sequence was found in a male patient aged 2-15 years who had a stem cell transplant for acute lymphoblastic leukemia, so the T cells may come from the graft donor. Here the sequenced sample was PBMCs, mostly from graft donor cells, taken 360 days after TCRalphabeta/CD19-depleted stem cell transplant. The CDR3 loop reads CSARDIGQSTYNEQFF. The CDR3 DNA reads as TGCAGTGCTAGAGATATTGGACAGAGCACTTACAATGAGCAGTTCTTC.